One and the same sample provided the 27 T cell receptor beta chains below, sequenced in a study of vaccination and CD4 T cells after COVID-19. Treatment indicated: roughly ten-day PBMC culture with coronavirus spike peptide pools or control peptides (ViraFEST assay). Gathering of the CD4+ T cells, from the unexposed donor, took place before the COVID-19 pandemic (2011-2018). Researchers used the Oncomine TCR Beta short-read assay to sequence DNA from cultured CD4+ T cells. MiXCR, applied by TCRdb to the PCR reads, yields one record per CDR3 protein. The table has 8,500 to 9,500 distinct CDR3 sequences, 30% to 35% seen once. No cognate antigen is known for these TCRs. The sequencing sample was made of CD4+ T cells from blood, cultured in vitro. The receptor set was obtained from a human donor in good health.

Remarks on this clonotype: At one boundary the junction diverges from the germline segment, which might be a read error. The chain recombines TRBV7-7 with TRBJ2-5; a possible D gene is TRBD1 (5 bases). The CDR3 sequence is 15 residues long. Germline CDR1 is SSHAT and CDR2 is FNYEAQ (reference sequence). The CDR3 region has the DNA TGTGCTAGCAGCTTAGGACATCCCCCACAAGAGACCCAGTACTTC. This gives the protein CASSLGHPPQETQYF.

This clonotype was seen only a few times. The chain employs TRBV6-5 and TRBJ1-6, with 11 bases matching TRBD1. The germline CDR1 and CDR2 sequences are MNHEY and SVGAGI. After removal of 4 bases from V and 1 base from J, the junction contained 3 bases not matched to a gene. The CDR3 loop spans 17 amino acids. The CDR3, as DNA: TGTGCCAGCAGTTGGGGACAGGGGGGTTCCTATAATTCACCCCTCCACTTT. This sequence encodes CASSWGQGGSYNSPLHF.

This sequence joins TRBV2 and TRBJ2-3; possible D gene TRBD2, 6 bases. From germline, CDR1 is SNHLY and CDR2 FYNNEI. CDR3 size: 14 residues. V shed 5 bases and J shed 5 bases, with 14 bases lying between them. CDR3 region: CASSPSGVGDTQYF. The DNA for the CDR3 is TGTGCCAGCAGTCCCTCGGGGGTCGGAGATACGCAGTATTTT.

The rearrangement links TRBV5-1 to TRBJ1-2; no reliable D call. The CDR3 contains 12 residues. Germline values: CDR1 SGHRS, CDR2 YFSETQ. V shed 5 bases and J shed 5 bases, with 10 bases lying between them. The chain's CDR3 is CASRDELYGYTF. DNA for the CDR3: TGCGCCAGCAGGGACGAATTATATGGCTACACCTTC.

This CDR3 is CASSTSRFLGEQYF. The CDR3 coding sequence is TGTGCCAGCAGCACCAGTCGTTTCCTCGGCGAGCAGTACTTC. The chain combines TRBV9 with TRBJ2-7; D is undetermined. The germline gives CDR1 SGDLS, CDR2 YYNGEE. The CDR3 has 14 amino acids. V lost 4 bases and J 6 bases, leaving 17 bases between the germline ends.

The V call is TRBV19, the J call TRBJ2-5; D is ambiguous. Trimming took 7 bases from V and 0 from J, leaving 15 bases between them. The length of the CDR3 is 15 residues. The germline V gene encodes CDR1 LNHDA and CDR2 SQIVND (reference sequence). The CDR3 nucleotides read TGTGCCAGTATGGGGTCAGTCCTTGACCAAGAGACCCAGTACTTC. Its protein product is CASMGSVLDQETQYF.

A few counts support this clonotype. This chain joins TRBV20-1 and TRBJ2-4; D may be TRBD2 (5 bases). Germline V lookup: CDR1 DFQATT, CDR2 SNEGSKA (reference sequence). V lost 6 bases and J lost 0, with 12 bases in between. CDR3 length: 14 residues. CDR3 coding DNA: TGCAGTGCCTACGAGGGCTTAGCCAAAAACATTCAGTACTTC. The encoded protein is CSAYEGLAKNIQYF.

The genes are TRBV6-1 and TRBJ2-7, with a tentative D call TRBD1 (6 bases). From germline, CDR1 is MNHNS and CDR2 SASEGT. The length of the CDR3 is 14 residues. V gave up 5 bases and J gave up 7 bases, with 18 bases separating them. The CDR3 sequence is CASSRVNREGEQYF. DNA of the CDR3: TGTGCCAGCAGTCGAGTCAACAGGGAAGGAGAGCAGTACTTC.

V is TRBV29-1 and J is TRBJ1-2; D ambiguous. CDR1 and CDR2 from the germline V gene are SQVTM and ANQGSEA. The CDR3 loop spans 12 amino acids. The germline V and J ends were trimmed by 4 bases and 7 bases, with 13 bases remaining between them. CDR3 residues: CSVARGPTGYTF. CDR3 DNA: TGCAGCGTTGCAAGAGGGCCCACTGGCTACACCTTC.

The CDR3 loop is CAWSLGVGGETQYF. CDR3 in DNA: TGTGCCTGGAGCCTGGGAGTTGGAGGGGAGACCCAGTACTTC. This chain joins TRBV30 and TRBJ2-5; tentatively, D is TRBD2 (6 bases). The CDR3 consists of 14 residues. Germline V gene data show CDR1 as GTSNPN and CDR2 as SVGIG (reference sequence). V gave up 3 bases and J gave up 5 bases, with 16 bases separating them.

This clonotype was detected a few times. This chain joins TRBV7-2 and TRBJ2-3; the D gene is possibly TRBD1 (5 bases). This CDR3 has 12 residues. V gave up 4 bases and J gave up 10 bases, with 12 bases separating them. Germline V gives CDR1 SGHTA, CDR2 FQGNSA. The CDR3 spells CASSSREFAQYF. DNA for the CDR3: TGTGCCAGCAGCTCCAGGGAATTCGCGCAGTATTTT.

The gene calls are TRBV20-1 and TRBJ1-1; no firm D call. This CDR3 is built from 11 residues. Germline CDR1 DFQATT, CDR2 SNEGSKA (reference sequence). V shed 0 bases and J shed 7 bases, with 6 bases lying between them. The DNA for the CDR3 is TGCAGTGCTAGAGATAGGGATGAAGCTTTCTTT. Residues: CSARDRDEAFF.

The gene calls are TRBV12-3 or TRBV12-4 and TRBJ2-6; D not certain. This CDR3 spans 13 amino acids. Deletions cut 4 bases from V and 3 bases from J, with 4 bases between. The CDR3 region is CASSSVGANVLTF. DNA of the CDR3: TGTGCCAGCAGTTCTGTTGGGGCCAACGTCCTGACTTTC.

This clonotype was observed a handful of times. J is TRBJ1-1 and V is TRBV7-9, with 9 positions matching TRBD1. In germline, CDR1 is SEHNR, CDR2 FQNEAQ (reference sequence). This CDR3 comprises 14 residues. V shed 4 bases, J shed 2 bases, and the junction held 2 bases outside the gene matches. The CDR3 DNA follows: TGTGCCAGCAGCTCTACAGGGGGCAACACTGAAGCTTTCTTT. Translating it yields CASSSTGGNTEAFF.

The CDR3 loop is CASSPRLISVAEAFF. As DNA, the CDR3 is TGTGCCAGCAGCCCCCGCCTAATATCTGTCGCTGAAGCTTTCTTT. The rearrangement uses TRBV5-8 and TRBJ1-1, with D unclear. Germline CDR1 reads SGHTS; CDR2 reads YDEGEE. This CDR3 comprises 15 residues. V was trimmed by 4 bases and J by 6 bases, leaving 19 bases between them. The variable domain in full, with the rest retrieved from reference TRBV5-8 and TRBJ1-1, is EAGVTQSPTHLIKTRGQQATLRCSPISGHTSVYWYQQALGLGLQFLLWYDEGEERNRGNFPPRFSGRQFPNYSSELNVNALELEDSALYLCASSPRLISVAEAFFGQGTRLTVV.

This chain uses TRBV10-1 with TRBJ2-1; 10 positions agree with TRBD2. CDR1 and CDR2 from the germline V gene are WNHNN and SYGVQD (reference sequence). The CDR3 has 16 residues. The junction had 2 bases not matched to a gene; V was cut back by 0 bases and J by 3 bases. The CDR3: CASSESASGGYNEQFF. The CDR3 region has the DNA TGCGCCAGCAGTGAGTCCGCTAGCGGGGGCTACAATGAGCAGTTCTTC.

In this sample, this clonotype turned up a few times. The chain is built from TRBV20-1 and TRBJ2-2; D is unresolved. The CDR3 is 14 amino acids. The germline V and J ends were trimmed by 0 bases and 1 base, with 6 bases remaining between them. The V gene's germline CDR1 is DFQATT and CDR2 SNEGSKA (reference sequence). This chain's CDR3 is CSAREPRNTGELFF. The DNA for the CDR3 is TGCAGTGCTAGAGAACCAAGGAACACCGGGGAGCTGTTTTTT.

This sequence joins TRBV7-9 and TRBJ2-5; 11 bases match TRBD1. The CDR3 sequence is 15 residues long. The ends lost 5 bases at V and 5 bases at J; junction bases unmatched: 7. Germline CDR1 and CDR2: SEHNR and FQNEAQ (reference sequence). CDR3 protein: CASSLGQGAWETQYF. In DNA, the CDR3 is TGTGCCAGCAGCCTCGGACAGGGGGCTTGGGAGACCCAGTACTTC. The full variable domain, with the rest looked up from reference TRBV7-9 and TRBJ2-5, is DTGVSQNPRHKITKRGQNVTFRCDPISEHNRLYWYRQTLGQGPEFLTYFQNEAQLEKSRLLSDRFSAERPKGSFSTLEIQRTEQGDSAMYLCASSLGQGAWETQYFGPGTRLLVL.

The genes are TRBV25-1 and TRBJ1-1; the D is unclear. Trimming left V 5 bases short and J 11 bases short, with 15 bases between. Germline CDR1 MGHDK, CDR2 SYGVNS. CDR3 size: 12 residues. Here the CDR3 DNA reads TGTGCCAGCAGTAATCAGGATTTAGTGGCTTTCTTT. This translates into CASSNQDLVAFF.

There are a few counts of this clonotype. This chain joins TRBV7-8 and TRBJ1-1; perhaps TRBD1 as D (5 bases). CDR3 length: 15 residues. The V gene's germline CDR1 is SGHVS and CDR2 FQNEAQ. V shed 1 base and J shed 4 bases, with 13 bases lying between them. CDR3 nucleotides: TGTGCCAGCAGCTTAGAGGGGCAGGGTCCCACTGAAGCTTTCTTT. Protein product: CASSLEGQGPTEAFF.

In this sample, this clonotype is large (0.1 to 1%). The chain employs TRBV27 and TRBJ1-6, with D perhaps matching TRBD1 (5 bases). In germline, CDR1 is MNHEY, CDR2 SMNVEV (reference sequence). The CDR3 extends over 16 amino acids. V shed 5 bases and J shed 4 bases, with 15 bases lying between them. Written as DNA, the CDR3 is TGTGCCAGCAGTCCTCGGACAAAGGGATATAATTCACCCCTCCACTTT. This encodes CASSPRTKGYNSPLHF.

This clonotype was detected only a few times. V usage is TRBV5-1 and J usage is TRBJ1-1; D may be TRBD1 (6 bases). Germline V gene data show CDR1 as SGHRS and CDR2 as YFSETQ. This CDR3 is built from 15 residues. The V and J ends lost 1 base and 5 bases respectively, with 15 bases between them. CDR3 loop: CASSLWGARETEAFF. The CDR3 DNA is TGCGCCAGCAGCTTGTGGGGGGCGAGGGAGACTGAAGCTTTCTTT.

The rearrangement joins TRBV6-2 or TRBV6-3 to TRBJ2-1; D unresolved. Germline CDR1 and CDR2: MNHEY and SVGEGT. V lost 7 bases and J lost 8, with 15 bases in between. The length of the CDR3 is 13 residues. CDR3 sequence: CASNTLGIDEQFF. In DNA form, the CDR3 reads TGTGCCAGCAATACGCTGGGGATCGATGAGCAGTTCTTC.

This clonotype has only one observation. This chain's CDR3 is CASSVDRETQYF. The CDR3 DNA is TGTGCCAGCTCAGTAGACAGAGAAACGCAGTATTTT. The chain has TRBV18 and TRBJ2-3; maybe TRBD1 (5 bases). Trimming left V 5 bases short and J 9 bases short, with 12 bases between. The V gene's germline CDR1 is KGHSH and CDR2 LQKENI. This CDR3 region has 12 residues.

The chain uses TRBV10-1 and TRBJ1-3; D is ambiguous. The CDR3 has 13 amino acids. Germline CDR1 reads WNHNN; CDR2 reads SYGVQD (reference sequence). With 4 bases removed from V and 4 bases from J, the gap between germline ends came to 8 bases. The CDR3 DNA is TGCGCCAGCAGTGGAGCGATGGGAAACACCATATATTTT. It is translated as CASSGAMGNTIYF.

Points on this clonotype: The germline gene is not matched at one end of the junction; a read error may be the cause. CDR3 sequence (DNA): TGCGCCAGCAGCTCGGACGTGTCACAGGGATCCACTGCAGCTTTCTTT. Translated, it gives CASSSDVSQGSTAAFF. The genes are TRBV5-1 and TRBJ1-1; a weak D match, TRBD1 (6 bases). The CDR3 sequence is 16 residues long. The germline V gene has CDR1 SGHRS and CDR2 YFSETQ.

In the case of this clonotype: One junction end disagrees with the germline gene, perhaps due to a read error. CDR3 nucleotides: TGTACCAGCATTATCGCGGGACAGGGAGGAAACACCATATATTTT. Amino acid sequence: CTSIIAGQGGNTIYF. The chain combines TRBV7-3 with TRBJ1-3; 9 nucleotides agree with TRBD1. In germline, CDR1 is SGHTA, CDR2 FQGTGA. This CDR3 spans 15 amino acids.